Following are 10 T cell receptor beta chains from one sample sequenced in a study of response to subunit inactivated influenza vaccine. Via MiXCR, TCRdb re-called the RT-PCR reads, giving one row per CDR3 protein. The sample records about 700,000 distinct CDR3 sequences, 11% to 15% being singletons. Sequencing was performed on PBMCs from blood, taken approximately 15 days before vaccination. These receptors came from a man in his forties or fifties who received an inactivated influenza vaccine.

The rearrangement uses TRBV12-3 or TRBV12-4 and TRBJ2-3; 10 bases align to TRBD1. The CDR3 contains 12 residues. The V and J ends lost 3 bases and 9 bases, in that order; junction bases with no gene match: 0. The CDR3 nucleotides are TGTGCCAGCAGTTTGACAGGGGGCACGCAGTATTTT. This encodes CASSLTGGTQYF.

This clonotype appeared a few times. This sequence joins TRBV4-2 and TRBJ2-6; 8 bases are a match to TRBD1. In germline, CDR1 is LGHNA, CDR2 YNFKEQ. The CDR3 runs to 18 residues. J was trimmed by 0 bases and V by 4 bases; bases with no gene match: 8. DNA of the CDR3: TGTGCCAGCAGCCGCGGACAGGGTCGGACCTCTGGGGCCAACGTCCTGACTTTC. Translating it yields CASSRGQGRTSGANVLTF.

This chain joins TRBV6-5 and TRBJ1-4; maybe TRBD1 (5 bases). The CDR3 is made up of 12 amino acids. Trimming removed 5 bases at V and 6 bases at J, with 7 bases between. In germline, CDR1 is MNHEY, CDR2 SVGAGI. CDR3 region: CASSRGHEKLFF. CDR3 bases: TGTGCCAGCAGTAGGGGACATGAAAAACTGTTTTTT.

In this sample, this clonotype turned up a few times. The chain is built from TRBV9 and TRBJ2-1, with 11 bases lining up with TRBD1. The CDR3 length is 17 residues. Germline trimming cut 4 bases from V and 3 bases from J; bases unmatched to any gene: 9. CDR1 SGDLS and CDR2 YYNGEE come from the germline V gene. The CDR3 nucleotides are TGTGCCAGCAGCCAGCGCGCCGGGACAGGGGGCTACAATGAGCAGTTCTTC. Translated, it gives CASSQRAGTGGYNEQFF.

This chain connects TRBV28 to TRBJ2-7; D remains unclear. Trimming stripped 6 bases from V and 4 bases from J, with 16 bases between. This CDR3 contains 14 residues. In germline, CDR1 is MDHEN, CDR2 SYDVKM. The CDR3 coding sequence is TGTGCCAGCAGATGGAGCTCCAAGGAATACGAGCAGTACTTC. Its translation: CASRWSSKEYEQYF.

This clonotype was found a few times. CDR3: CASSLYGRRIETQYF. In nucleotides, the CDR3 is TGTGCCAGCAGTTTATATGGCAGGAGGATAGAGACCCAGTACTTC. The chain recombines TRBV12-3 or TRBV12-4 with TRBJ2-5, with D tentatively TRBD2 (5 bases). V lost 2 bases and J 4 bases, leaving 14 bases between the germline ends. The CDR3 is 15 residues long.

This clonotype was seen a handful of times. The chain joins TRBV20-1 to TRBJ1-5; no firm D call. Germline V gene data show CDR1 as DFQATT and CDR2 as SNEGSKA (reference sequence). V shed 6 bases and J shed 0 bases, with 9 bases lying between them. The CDR3 contains 13 residues. As DNA, the CDR3 is TGCAGTGCAGAGGACGATAGCAATCAGCCCCAGCATTTT. Its protein is CSAEDDSNQPQHF.

The chain couples TRBV12-3 or TRBV12-4 to TRBJ1-5; D is ambiguous. The CDR3 has 11 residues. V shed 8 bases and J shed 5 bases, with 7 bases lying between them. CDR3 nucleotides: TGTGCCAGCGGAAAATATCAGCCCCAGCATTTT. Translated, it gives CASGKYQPQHF.

This clonotype has more than one count but fewer than ten. The rearrangement links TRBV10-3 to TRBJ2-7; 7 nucleotides agree with TRBD1. The CDR3 is made up of 14 amino acids. CDR1 ENHRY and CDR2 SYGVKD come from the germline V gene. V was clipped by 4 bases and J by 0 bases; unmatched bases: 3. The CDR3 DNA is TGTGCCATCAGTGCGACAGGGTACTCCTACGAGCAGTACTTC. Translated, it gives CAISATGYSYEQYF.

This clonotype was picked up many times. The rearrangement uses TRBV20-1 and TRBJ2-5; D not resolved. Per germline, CDR1 DFQATT and CDR2 SNEGSKA (reference sequence). The CDR3 has 13 amino acids. V shed 0 bases and J shed 5 bases, with 10 bases lying between them. The CDR3 DNA sequence: TGCAGTGCTAGAGAAGGCCTGTCGGAGACCCAGTACTTC. It encodes CSAREGLSETQYF.